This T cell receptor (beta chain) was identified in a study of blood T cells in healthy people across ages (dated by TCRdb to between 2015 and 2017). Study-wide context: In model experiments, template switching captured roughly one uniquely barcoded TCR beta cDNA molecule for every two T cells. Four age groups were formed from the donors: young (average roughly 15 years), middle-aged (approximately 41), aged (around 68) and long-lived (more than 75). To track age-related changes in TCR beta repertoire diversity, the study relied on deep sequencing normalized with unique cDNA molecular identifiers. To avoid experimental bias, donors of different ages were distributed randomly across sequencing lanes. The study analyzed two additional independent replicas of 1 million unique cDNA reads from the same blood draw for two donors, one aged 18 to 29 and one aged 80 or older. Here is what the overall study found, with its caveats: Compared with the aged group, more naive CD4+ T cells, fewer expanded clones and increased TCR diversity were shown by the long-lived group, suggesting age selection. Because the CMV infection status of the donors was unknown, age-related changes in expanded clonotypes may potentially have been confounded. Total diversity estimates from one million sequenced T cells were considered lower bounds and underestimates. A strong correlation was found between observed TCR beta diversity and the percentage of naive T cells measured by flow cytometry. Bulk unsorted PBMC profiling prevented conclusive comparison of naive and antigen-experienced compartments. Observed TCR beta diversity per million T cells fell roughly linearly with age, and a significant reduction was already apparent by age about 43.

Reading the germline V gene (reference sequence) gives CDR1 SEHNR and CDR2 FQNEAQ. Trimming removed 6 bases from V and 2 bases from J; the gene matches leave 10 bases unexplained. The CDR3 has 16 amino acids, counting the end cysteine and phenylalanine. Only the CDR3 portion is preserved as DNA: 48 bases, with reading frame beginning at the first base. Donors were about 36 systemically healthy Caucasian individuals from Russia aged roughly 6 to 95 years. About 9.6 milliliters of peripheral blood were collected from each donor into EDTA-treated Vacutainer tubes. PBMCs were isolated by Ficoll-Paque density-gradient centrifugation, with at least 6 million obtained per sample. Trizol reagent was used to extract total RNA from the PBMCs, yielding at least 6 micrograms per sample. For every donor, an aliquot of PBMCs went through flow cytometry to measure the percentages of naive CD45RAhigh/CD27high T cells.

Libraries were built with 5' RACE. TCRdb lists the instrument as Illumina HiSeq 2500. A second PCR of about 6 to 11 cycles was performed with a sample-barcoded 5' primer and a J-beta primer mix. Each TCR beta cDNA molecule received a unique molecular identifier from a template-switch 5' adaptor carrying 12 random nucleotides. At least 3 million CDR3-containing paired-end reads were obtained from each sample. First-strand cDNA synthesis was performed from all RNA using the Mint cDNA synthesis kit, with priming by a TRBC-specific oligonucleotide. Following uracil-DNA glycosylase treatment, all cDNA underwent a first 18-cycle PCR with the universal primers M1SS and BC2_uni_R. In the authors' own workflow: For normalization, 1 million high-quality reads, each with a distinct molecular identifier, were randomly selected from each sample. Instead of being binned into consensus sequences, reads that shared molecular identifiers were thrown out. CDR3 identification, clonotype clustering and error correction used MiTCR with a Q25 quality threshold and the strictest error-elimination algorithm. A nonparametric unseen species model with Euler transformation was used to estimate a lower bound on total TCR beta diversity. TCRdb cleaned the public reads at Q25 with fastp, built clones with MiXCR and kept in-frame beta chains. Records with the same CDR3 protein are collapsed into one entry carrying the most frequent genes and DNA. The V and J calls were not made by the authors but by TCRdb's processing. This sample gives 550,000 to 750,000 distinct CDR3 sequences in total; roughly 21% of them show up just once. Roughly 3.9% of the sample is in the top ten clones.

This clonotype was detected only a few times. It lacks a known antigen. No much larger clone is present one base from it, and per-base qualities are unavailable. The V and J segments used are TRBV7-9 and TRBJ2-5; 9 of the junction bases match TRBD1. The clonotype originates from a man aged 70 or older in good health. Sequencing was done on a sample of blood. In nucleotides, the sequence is TGTGCCAGCAGACCTGACGGGACAGGGTATCAAGAGACCCAGTACTTC. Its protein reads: CASRPDGTGYQETQYF.